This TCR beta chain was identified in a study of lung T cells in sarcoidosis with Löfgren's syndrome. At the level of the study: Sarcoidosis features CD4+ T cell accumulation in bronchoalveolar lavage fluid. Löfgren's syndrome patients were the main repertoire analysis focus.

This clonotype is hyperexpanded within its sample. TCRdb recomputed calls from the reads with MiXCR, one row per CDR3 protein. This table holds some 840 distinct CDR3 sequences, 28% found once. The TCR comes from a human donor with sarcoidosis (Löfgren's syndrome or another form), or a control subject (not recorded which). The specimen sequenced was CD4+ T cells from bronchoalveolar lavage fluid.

CDR3 in amino acids: CASSQERNEQFF. The CDR3 DNA follows: TGTGCCAGCAGCCAGGAGAGGAATGAGCAGTTCTTC. The V gene is TRBV7-2, the J gene TRBJ2-1; D call uncertain. CDR1 SGHTA and CDR2 FQGNSA come from the germline V gene. Trimming pared 5 bases from V and 7 bases from J, leaving 9 bases between. The CDR3 extends over 12 amino acids.